The 18 T cell receptor beta chains listed next were all sequenced from one sample in a study of T cell responses to AZD1222 COVID-19 vaccine. Method: immunoSEQ multiplex PCR; TCRdb's copy keeps in-frame clones and lacks some. The sample lists over 100,000 clones, about 90% occurring once. The material sequenced was peripheral blood, taken on day 0 of AZD1222 vaccination. These receptors came from an adult in good health.

This chain joins TRBV7-9 and TRBJ1-1; D remains unclear. The V gene's germline CDR1 is SEHNR and CDR2 FQNEAQ (reference sequence). V gave up 4 bases and J gave up 10 bases, with 13 bases separating them. The CDR3 is made up of 12 amino acids. The CDR3, as DNA: TGTGCCAGCAGCTCCACGGCCACGTCAGCTTTCTTT. It encodes CASSSTATSAFF.

This sequence joins TRBV6-6 and TRBJ1-2; D is perhaps TRBD1 (5 bases). The CDR3 loop spans 14 amino acids. Trimming removed 0 bases at V and 5 bases at J, with 10 bases between. Germline lookup yields CDR1 MNHNY and CDR2 SVGAGI (reference sequence). The CDR3 region is CASSYSTELYGYTF. The CDR3 nucleotides read TGTGCCAGCAGTTACTCGACAGAGCTTTATGGCTACACCTTC.

The chain links TRBV7-8 to TRBJ1-6, with D possibly TRBD1 on 5 matching bases. CDR3 length equals 15 residues. Germline values: CDR1 SGHVS, CDR2 FQNEAQ. Trimming shortened V by 6 bases and J by 10 bases, and 19 bases separated the two germline ends. CDR3 loop: CASRSGGWEYSPLHF. The CDR3 region has the DNA TGTGCCAGCAGGTCTGGGGGTTGGGAGTACTCACCCCTCCACTTT.

The chain links TRBV7-8 to TRBJ2-7; D remains ambiguous. This CDR3 contains 15 residues. Germline V gene sequence: CDR1 SGHVS, CDR2 FQNEAQ. The germline V and J ends were trimmed by 2 bases and 0 bases, with 11 bases remaining between them. The DNA for the CDR3 is TGTGCCAGCAGCTTATCCCAGACCACCTCCTACGAGCAGTACTTC. Amino acid sequence: CASSLSQTTSYEQYF.

V gene TRBV5-1 combines with J gene TRBJ1-2; 12 nucleotides align to TRBD1. The CDR3 loop spans 16 amino acids. Trimming cost V 1 base and J 7 bases; bases outside gene matches: 8. Germline CDR1 reads SGHRS; CDR2 reads YFSETQ. CDR3 region: CASSLNPGQGAGGYTF. The CDR3 DNA follows: TGCGCCAGCAGCTTGAACCCGGGACAGGGGGCGGGTGGCTACACCTTC.

The chain combines TRBV7-2 with TRBJ2-7; no clear D. V lost 2 bases and J lost 0, with 5 bases in between. The CDR3 is 13 residues long. Germline CDR1 and CDR2: SGHTA and FQGNSA. The CDR3 protein is CASSLMFSYEQYF. Here the CDR3 DNA reads TGTGCCAGCAGCTTAATGTTCTCCTACGAGCAGTACTTC.

This clone has a single count. The V call is TRBV21-1, the J call TRBJ1-6. TRBV21-1 is a known pseudogene. This CDR3 spans 18 amino acids. The CDR3 coding sequence is TGTGCCAGCAGCAAACCAAAAGGGGAGGGTGAGGGAAATTCACCCCTCCACTTT. This encodes CASSKPKGEGEGNSPLHF.

This chain connects TRBV5-1 to TRBJ1-2, with a weak D call TRBD1 (6 bases). Per germline, CDR1 SGHRS and CDR2 YFSETQ. This CDR3 spans 13 amino acids. Trimming cost V 0 bases and J 5 bases, with 8 bases left between them. CDR3: CASSLGQEYGYTF. The DNA of the CDR3 is TGCGCCAGCAGCTTGGGACAGGAGTATGGCTACACCTTC.

Points on this clone: Relative to the germline gene, one junction end is altered; a read error may explain this. The genes are TRBV7-7 and TRBJ2-7, with D possibly TRBD2 on 5 matching bases. The length of the CDR3 is 15 residues. Germline CDR1 is SSHAT and CDR2 is FNYEAQ (reference sequence). The CDR3 loop reads CASSLSGGYSYEQYF. The CDR3 nucleotides read TGTGCTAGCAGCTTAAGTGGAGGTTACTCCTACGAGCAGTACTTC.

CDR3 nucleotides: TGTGCCAGCAGCCCTGGGACTAGCGGGGGGGACACCGGGGAGCTGTTTTTT. It encodes CASSPGTSGGDTGELFF. V gene TRBV7-9 combines with J gene TRBJ2-2; TRBD2 agrees at 16 bases. This CDR3 has 17 residues. Germline V gives CDR1 SEHNR, CDR2 FQNEAQ (reference sequence). V shed 5 bases, J shed 3 bases, and the junction held 3 bases outside the gene matches.

The J gene is TRBJ1-1, the V gene TRBV11-3; D not certain. V lost 4 bases, J lost 0 bases, and 6 bases lay in between. The germline V gene encodes CDR1 SGHNT and CDR2 YENEEA. The CDR3 loop spans 13 amino acids. The CDR3 reads CASSSQMNTEAFF. The CDR3 nucleotides are TGTGCCAGCAGCTCCCAGATGAACACTGAAGCTTTCTTT.

As concerns this clone: Other DNA sequences of this sample code for an identical CDR3. The CDR3 loop reads CASSSGQGGNQPQHF. CDR3 bases: TGTGCCAGCAGCTCTGGACAGGGTGGCAATCAGCCCCAGCATTTT. The gene calls are TRBV7-6 and TRBJ1-5, with 8 bases that match TRBD1. The junction had 4 bases not matched to a gene; V was cut back by 4 bases and J by 2 bases. The CDR3 spans 15 residues. Germline V gene data show CDR1 as SGHVS and CDR2 as FNYEAQ.

V usage is TRBV18 and J usage is TRBJ2-1, with D tentatively TRBD1 (5 bases). The germline CDR1 and CDR2 sequences are KGHSH and LQKENI. CDR3 length: 13 amino acids. The V end was cut by 1 base, the J end by 5 bases, with 6 bases between. The CDR3 sequence is CASSPLGDNEQFF. CDR3 DNA: TGTGCCAGCTCACCACTAGGGGACAATGAGCAGTTCTTC. Together with reference TRBV18 and TRBJ2-1, the CDR3 gives the full variable domain: NAGVMQNPRHLVRRRGQEARLRCSPMKGHSHVYWYRQLPEEGLKFMVYLQKENIIDESGMPKERFSAEFPKEGPSILRIQQVVRGDSAAYFCASSPLGDNEQFFGPGTRLTVL.

This sequence joins TRBV9 and TRBJ1-2; 10 bases map to TRBD1. V lost 7 bases and J lost 8; bases outside the gene matches: 11. This CDR3 is built from 14 residues. The germline V gene encodes CDR1 SGDLS and CDR2 YYNGEE. This CDR3 reads CASALEGTGEGYTF. DNA of the CDR3: TGTGCCAGCGCCCTCGAAGGGACAGGGGAAGGCTACACCTTC.

The genes are TRBV7-9 and TRBJ1-3; D gene unclear. Trimming removed 3 bases at V and 6 bases at J, with 3 bases between. The CDR3 is made up of 11 amino acids. Germline lookup yields CDR1 SEHNR and CDR2 FQNEAQ (reference sequence). The CDR3 DNA sequence: TGTGCCAGCAGCTTGACAAACACCATATATTTT. Its translation is CASSLTNTIYF.

The J gene is TRBJ1-2, the V gene TRBV27; TRBD1 is a possible D gene (5 bases). CDR1 MNHEY and CDR2 SMNVEV come from the germline V gene (reference sequence). Trimming left V 6 bases short and J 1 base short, with 12 bases between. This CDR3 comprises 14 residues. In nucleotides, the CDR3 is TGTGCCAGCAGCCAGGACGGGGGTAACTATGGCTACACCTTC. This codes for CASSQDGGNYGYTF.

The V and J genes are TRBV6-6 and TRBJ2-7, with a weak D call TRBD2 (5 bases). The germline CDR1 and CDR2 sequences are MNHNY and SVGAGI (reference sequence). This CDR3 region has 14 residues. Trimming took 2 bases from V and 0 from J, leaving 8 bases between them. This CDR3 reads CASSYERSSYEQYF. The DNA for the CDR3 is TGTGCCAGCAGTTACGAGCGGAGCTCCTACGAGCAGTACTTC.

The chain joins TRBV3-1 (or the pseudogene TRBV3-2) to TRBJ1-2; 11 nucleotides agree with TRBD1. This CDR3 contains 16 residues. Germline values: CDR1 LGHDT, CDR2 YNNKEL (reference sequence). Unmatched junction bases numbered 7, after V lost 4 bases and J lost 3 bases. The CDR3 loop reads CASSPGTGGSDYGYTF. CDR3 in DNA: TGTGCCAGCAGCCCCGGGACAGGGGGATCAGACTATGGCTACACCTTC.